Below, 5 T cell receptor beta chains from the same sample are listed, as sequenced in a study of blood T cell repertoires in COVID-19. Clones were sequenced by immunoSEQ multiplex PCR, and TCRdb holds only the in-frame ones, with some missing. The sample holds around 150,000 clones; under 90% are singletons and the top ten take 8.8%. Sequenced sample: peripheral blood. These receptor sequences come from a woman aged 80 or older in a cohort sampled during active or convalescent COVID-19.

CDR3 DNA sequence: TGTGCCACCAGTGTAAGCGGGACGGGGGAGGAGACCCAGTACTTC. This encodes CATSVSGTGEETQYF. The rearrangement joins TRBV24-1 to TRBJ2-5; 7 nucleotides match TRBD2. Germline loops: CDR1 KGHDR, CDR2 SFDVKD. V lost 5 bases to trimming and J lost 5 bases; unmatched junction nucleotides: 10. The CDR3 is made up of 15 amino acids.

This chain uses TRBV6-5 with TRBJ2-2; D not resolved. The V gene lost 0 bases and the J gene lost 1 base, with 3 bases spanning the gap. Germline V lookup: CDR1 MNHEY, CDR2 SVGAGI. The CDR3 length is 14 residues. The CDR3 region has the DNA TGTGCCAGCAGTTACTCCGGGAACACCGGGGAGCTGTTTTTT. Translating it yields CASSYSGNTGELFF.

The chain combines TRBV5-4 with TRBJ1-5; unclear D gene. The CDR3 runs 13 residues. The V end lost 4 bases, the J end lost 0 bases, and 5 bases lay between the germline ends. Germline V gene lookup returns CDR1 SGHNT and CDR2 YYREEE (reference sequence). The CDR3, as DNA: TGTGCCAGCAGCCGAGATAGCAATCAGCCCCAGCATTTT. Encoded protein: CASSRDSNQPQHF.

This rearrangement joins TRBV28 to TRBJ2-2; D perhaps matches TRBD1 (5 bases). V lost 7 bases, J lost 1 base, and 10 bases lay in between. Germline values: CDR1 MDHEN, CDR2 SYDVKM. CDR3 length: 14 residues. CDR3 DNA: TGTGCCAGCACAGGGTCCCTGAACACCGGGGAGCTGTTTTTT. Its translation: CASTGSLNTGELFF. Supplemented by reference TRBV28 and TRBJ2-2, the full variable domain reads DVKVTQSSRYLVKRTGEKVFLECVQDMDHENMFWYRQDPGLGLRLIYFSYDVKMKEKGDIPEGYSVSREKKERFSLILESASTNQTSMYLCASTGSLNTGELFFGEGSRLTVL.

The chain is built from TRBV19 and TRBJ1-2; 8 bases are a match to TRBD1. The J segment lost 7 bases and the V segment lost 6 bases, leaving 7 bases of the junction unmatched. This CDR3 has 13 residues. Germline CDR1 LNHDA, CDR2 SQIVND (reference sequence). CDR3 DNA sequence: TGTGCCAGTAGGACGACAGGGGCGGGTGGCTACACCTTC. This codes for CASRTTGAGGYTF.